Shown below are 25 T cell receptor beta chains from a single sample sequenced in a study of monozygotic twins with inflammatory bowel disease (dated by TCRdb to the late 2010s). Library construction relied on 5' RACE. Instrument used: Illumina HiSeq 2500. Through TCRdb reprocessing, the reads give one entry per CDR3 protein sequence; DNA is omitted. The table for this sample lists about 350,000 distinct CDR3 sequences. Together, the top ten hold approximately 2% of the sample. Sequenced sample: blood. The receptors shown here come from a human donor with ulcerative colitis or Crohn's disease, or a healthy co-twin of an affected twin (not recorded which).

The V call is TRBV10-3, the J call TRBJ1-1. CDR1 is ENHRY, CDR2 SYGVKD, per germline. The CDR3 runs 17 residues. CDR3 amino acids: CAISEHMGELEHTEAFF.

The chain employs TRBV11-2 and TRBJ1-4; the TCRdb call, TRBD1, lacks DNA for checking. Germline CDR1 is SGHAT and CDR2 is FQNNGV. There are 16 residues in the CDR3. The CDR3 loop reads CASSSSNRTGKDQLFF. Together with reference TRBV11-2 and TRBJ1-4, the CDR3 gives the full variable domain: EAGVAQSPRYKIIEKRQSVAFWCNPISGHATLYWYQQILGQGPKLLIQFQNNGVVDDSQLPKDRFSAERLKGVDSTLKIQPAKLEDSAVYLCASSSSNRTGKDQLFFGSGTQLSVL.

This chain uses TRBV11-2 with TRBJ2-7; TCRdb calls TRBD2, which cannot be checked without DNA. Germline lookup yields CDR1 SGHAT and CDR2 FQNNGV. The CDR3 consists of 15 residues. CDR3 protein: CASSLIPGLLYEQYF.

V is TRBV7-9 and J is TRBJ1-3; the D call from TCRdb, TRBD1, cannot be confirmed without DNA. Germline V gene data show CDR1 as SEHNR and CDR2 as FQNEAQ (reference sequence). This CDR3 has 15 amino acids. CDR3: CASSWDRVSGNTIYF. Full variable domain (missing parts from reference TRBV7-9 and TRBJ1-3): DTGVSQNPRHKITKRGQNVTFRCDPISEHNRLYWYRQTLGQGPEFLTYFQNEAQLEKSRLLSDRFSAERPKGSFSTLEIQRTEQGDSAMYLCASSWDRVSGNTIYFGEGSWLTVV.

The chain joins TRBV5-1 to TRBJ2-1; TCRdb names TRBD2, which stays unverified in the absence of DNA. This CDR3 is built from 12 residues. CDR1 SGHRS and CDR2 YFSETQ come from the germline V gene. The CDR3 protein is CASSPTGLEQFF.

This chain's CDR3 is CASSLGGRLNEQFF. This rearrangement joins TRBV7-2 to TRBJ2-1. This CDR3 is 14 amino acids long. The germline V gene has CDR1 SGHTA and CDR2 FQGNSA. The entire variable domain, with the rest obtained from reference TRBV7-2 and TRBJ2-1, is as follows: GAGVSQSPSNKVTEKGKDVELRCDPISGHTALYWYRQSLGQGLEFLIYFQGNSAPDKSGLPSDRFSAERTGGSVSTLTIQRTQQEDSAVYLCASSLGGRLNEQFFGPGTRLTVL.

The J gene is TRBJ1-6, the V gene TRBV20-1. The germline gives CDR1 DFQATT, CDR2 SNEGSKA (reference sequence). The CDR3 is made up of 14 amino acids. The CDR3 loop is CSARETRRGSPLHF.

V gene TRBV27 combines with J gene TRBJ2-5; TCRdb lists TRBD2, though no DNA is available to test this call. This CDR3 comprises 16 residues. Germline V gene sequence: CDR1 MNHEY, CDR2 SMNVEV (reference sequence). The CDR3 reads CASSLWVAGVLETQYF.

This chain joins TRBV20-1 and TRBJ2-1; with no DNA, the TCRdb D assignment of TRBD1 cannot be verified. The CDR3 consists of 16 residues. From germline, CDR1 is DFQATT and CDR2 SNEGSKA (reference sequence). CDR3 loop: CSAEGSSGGVGLEQFF.

The rearrangement links TRBV6-6 to TRBJ2-1. Per germline, CDR1 MNHNY and CDR2 SVGAGI (reference sequence). The CDR3 is 13 amino acids. The chain's CDR3 is CASSYSMRNEQFF.

The CDR3 here is CASSLQYAEAFF. The rearrangement links TRBV12-3 or TRBV12-4 to TRBJ1-1. The CDR3 loop spans 12 amino acids.

The chain couples TRBV7-6 to TRBJ2-1. This CDR3 contains 14 residues. In germline, CDR1 is SGHVS, CDR2 FNYEAQ. The CDR3 region is CASSLAGRYNEQFF.

The chain has TRBV6-2 or TRBV6-3 and TRBJ2-3. Looked up from germline, CDR1 is MNHEY and CDR2 is SVGEGT. The CDR3 contains 11 residues. CDR3 region: CASSYTRAQYF.

The rearrangement joins TRBV5-1 to TRBJ2-1. The CDR3 runs 13 residues. CDR1 is SGHRS, CDR2 YFSETQ, per germline. CDR3 amino acids: CASSFRLGNEQFF.

This chain uses TRBV12-3 or TRBV12-4 with TRBJ2-3; TCRdb gives TRBD1 as the D gene, but with no DNA this cannot be confirmed. This CDR3 spans 15 amino acids. CDR3 amino acids: CASSGTGGTTDTQYF.

V usage is TRBV2 and J usage is TRBJ2-1; TCRdb picks TRBD1, but there is no DNA to check that call. The CDR3 runs 15 residues. CDR1 and CDR2 from the germline V gene are SNHLY and FYNNEI. CDR3 protein: CASSATSGGSNEQFF.

The chain uses TRBV7-2 and TRBJ1-1. The V gene's germline CDR1 is SGHTA and CDR2 FQGNSA. This CDR3 comprises 15 residues. This chain's CDR3 is CASSLAPRALTEAFF. The whole variable domain, filled in from reference TRBV7-2 and TRBJ1-1, reads GAGVSQSPSNKVTEKGKDVELRCDPISGHTALYWYRQSLGQGLEFLIYFQGNSAPDKSGLPSDRFSAERTGGSVSTLTIQRTQQEDSAVYLCASSLAPRALTEAFFGQGTRLTVV.

The CDR3 here is CASSTGLAGGTDTQYF. The chain recombines TRBV12-3 or TRBV12-4 with TRBJ2-3; TCRdb returns TRBD2, unconfirmable since there is no DNA. The CDR3 runs 16 residues.

The chain has TRBV5-4 and TRBJ1-2; TCRdb names TRBD1, which stays unverified in the absence of DNA. The CDR3 extends over 14 amino acids. Germline V gives CDR1 SGHNT, CDR2 YYREEE (reference sequence). The CDR3 region is CASSSGQGGWGYTF.

The rearrangement links TRBV12-3 or TRBV12-4 to TRBJ1-6; TCRdb indicates TRBD1, and absent DNA this call remains unverified. The CDR3 totals 15 residues. CDR3 sequence: CASSFRGQGTSPLHF.

This chain links TRBV20-1 with TRBJ1-6; TCRdb names TRBD1, which stays unverified in the absence of DNA. The CDR3 length is 14 residues. The germline V gene has CDR1 DFQATT and CDR2 SNEGSKA (reference sequence). The CDR3 loop is CSAKEGGDNSPLHF.

The rearrangement links TRBV6-2 or TRBV6-3 to TRBJ2-7; TCRdb indicates TRBD1, and absent DNA this call remains unverified. CDR3 length: 14 residues. Germline V lookup: CDR1 MNHEY, CDR2 SVGEGT. The CDR3 protein is CASSYTRGVSEQYF.

The chain links TRBV15 to TRBJ1-5. CDR3 length: 14 amino acids. Looked up from germline, CDR1 is LNHNV and CDR2 is YYDKDF (reference sequence). The CDR3 is CATSRGRSGQPQHF.

The chain joins TRBV5-1 to TRBJ2-4; TCRdb's D gene call, TRBD2, goes unchecked for lack of DNA. Germline lookup yields CDR1 SGHRS and CDR2 YFSETQ. The CDR3 is 14 amino acids. The CDR3 loop is CASSLSGGVNIQYF.

The rearrangement joins TRBV7-9 to TRBJ2-3; the TCRdb call, TRBD2, lacks DNA for checking. This CDR3 spans 14 amino acids. Germline-derived CDR1 and CDR2 are SEHNR and FQNEAQ (reference sequence). CDR3 in amino acids: CASSATGPADTQYF.